The TCR beta chain described here comes from a study of T cells in Graves' hyperthyroidism and ophthalmopathy. General study findings and limits: A 13 V-J signature model discriminated ophthalmopathy versus stable hyperthyroidism.

With 0 bases clipped from V and 2 bases from J, the junction kept 6 bases outside the gene matches. The germline V gene has CDR1 PRHDT and CDR2 FYEKMQ (reference sequence). The CDR3 runs to 17 residues. TCR beta CDR3 region amplification was performed from RNA transcripts. The HTBI primer set served for first-round RT-PCR of the TCR CDR3. Each CDR3 protein is one row after TCRdb ran MiXCR on the multiplex PCR reads. The sample lists hundreds of thousands of distinct CDR3 sequences, 20% to 25% seen once, with around 70% in the top ten. Only a few counts were recorded for this clonotype. Its antigen is not known.

The sample taken for sequencing was blood. This TCR came from a man aged 45-65 years with Graves' hyperthyroidism. The chain couples TRBV13 to TRBJ2-3, with 9 bases that match TRBD2. Here the CDR3 reads CASSLGGPGLATDTQYF. DNA for the CDR3: TGTGCCAGCAGCTTAGGCGGACCGGGACTAGCCACAGATACGCAGTATTTT.